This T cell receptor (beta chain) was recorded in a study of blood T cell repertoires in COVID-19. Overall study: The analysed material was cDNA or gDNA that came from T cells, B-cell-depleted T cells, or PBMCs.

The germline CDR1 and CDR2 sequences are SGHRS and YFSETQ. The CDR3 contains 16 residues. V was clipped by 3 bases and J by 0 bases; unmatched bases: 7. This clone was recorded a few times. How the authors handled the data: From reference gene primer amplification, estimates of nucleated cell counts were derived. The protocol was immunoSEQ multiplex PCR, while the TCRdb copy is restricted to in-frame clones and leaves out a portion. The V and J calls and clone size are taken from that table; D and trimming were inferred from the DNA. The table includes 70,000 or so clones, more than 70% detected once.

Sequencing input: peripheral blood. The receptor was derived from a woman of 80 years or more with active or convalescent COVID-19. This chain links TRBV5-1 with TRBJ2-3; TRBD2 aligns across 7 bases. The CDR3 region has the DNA TGCGCCAGCAGCTCGGGACTATCCCCTAGCACAGATACGCAGTATTTT. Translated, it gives CASSSGLSPSTDTQYF.